The subject of this entry is one T cell receptor beta chain. This sample was included in a study of blood T cell repertoires in COVID-19. Overall study context: Samples representing acute and convalescent COVID-19 were sourced from the United States, Italy and Spain.

Original methodology: Reference gene primer amplification in the assay estimated nucleated cell counts. Measured with immunoSEQ multiplex PCR; TCRdb has only the in-frame clones, and not every one. V and J calls plus clone size are reproduced from that table; the DNA served to infer D and trimming. This sample has approximately 150,000 clones; roughly 90% occur once, and the top ten carry 1.5% to 2%. The CDR3 has 20 amino acids. V was clipped by 1 base and J by 4 bases, with 27 bases between them. From germline, CDR1 is LNHNV and CDR2 YYDKDF (reference sequence). The gene calls are TRBV15 and TRBJ2-3, with D perhaps matching TRBD1 (9 bases). The sequencing input was peripheral blood. The TCR sequence derives from a human donor in a cohort sampled during active COVID-19. This CDR3 reads CATSRVLGQGGAGGADTQYF. CDR3 in DNA: TGTGCCACCAGCAGAGTATTGGGACAGGGAGGTGCCGGGGGGGCAGATACGCAGTATTTT.